This entry describes one TCR beta chain. These data originate in a study of long-term antiretroviral therapy in people with HIV. The authors ran the immunoSEQ assay, v3.0, at survey level. Produced via immunoSEQ multiplex PCR; TCRdb's table is partial and in-frame only. This repertoire shows 15,000 or so clones, roughly 86% found once; its top ten account for around a tenth. The germline V gene encodes CDR1 DFQATT and CDR2 SNEGSKA (reference sequence). Trimming cost V 4 bases and J 10 bases, with 11 bases left between them. The CDR3 has 11 residues. Sequencing used unsorted PBMCs, obtained 6.2 years after starting antiretroviral therapy. V is TRBV20-1 and J is TRBJ1-5; D might be TRBD1 (5 bases). The sequence derives from a middle-aged man with HIV. DNA of the CDR3: TGCAGTGCTACCACCGGGGCACCCCAGCATTTT. Translated, it gives CSATTGAPQHF.